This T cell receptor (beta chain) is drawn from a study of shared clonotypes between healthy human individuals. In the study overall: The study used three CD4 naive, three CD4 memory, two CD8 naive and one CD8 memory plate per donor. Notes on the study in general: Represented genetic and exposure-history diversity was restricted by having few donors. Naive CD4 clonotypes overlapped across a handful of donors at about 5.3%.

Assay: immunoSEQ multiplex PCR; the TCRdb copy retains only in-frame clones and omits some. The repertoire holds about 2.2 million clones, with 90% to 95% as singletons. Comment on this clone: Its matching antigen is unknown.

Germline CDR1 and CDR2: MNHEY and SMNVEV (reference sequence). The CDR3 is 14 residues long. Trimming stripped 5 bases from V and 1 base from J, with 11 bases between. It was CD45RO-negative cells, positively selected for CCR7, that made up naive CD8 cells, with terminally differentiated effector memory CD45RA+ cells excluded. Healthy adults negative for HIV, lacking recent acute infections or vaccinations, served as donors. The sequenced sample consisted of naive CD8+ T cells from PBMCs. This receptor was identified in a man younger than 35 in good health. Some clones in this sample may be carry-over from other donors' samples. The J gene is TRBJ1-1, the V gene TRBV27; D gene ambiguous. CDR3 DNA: TGTGCCAGCAGTCCGTTTCAGCAGAACACTGAAGCTTTCTTT. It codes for CASSPFQQNTEAFF.